This T cell receptor (beta chain) was documented in a study of OX40 agonist ivuxolimab in advanced cancers. Background on the study: Patients received the agonistic anti-OX40 (CD134) antibody ivuxolimab.

General study points: Among the nonresponders, some also had low normalized T-cell clonal expansion. Individuals who were partial responders at 0.1-3.0 mg/kg had clonal expansion that ranked among the lowest.

Details on this clone: Its antigen is as yet unknown.

The data were produced by immunoSEQ multiplex PCR, yet TCRdb's version contains in-frame clones alone and is incomplete. The sample has tens of thousands of clones, 86% seen once; the top ten hold approximately 0.99%. The V gene's germline CDR1 is MNHEY and CDR2 SMNVEV (reference sequence). V was pared by 3 bases and J by 5 bases, with 9 bases of the junction left unmatched. CDR3 size: 16 residues. V and J are TRBV27 and TRBJ2-1; 8 nucleotides align to TRBD2. Sequenced here: CD4+ or CD8+ T cells sorted from blood, sampled in a trial of the OX40 agonist ivuxolimab. This TCR came from an adult with an advanced solid tumor such as melanoma, head and neck, liver or kidney cancer. CDR3 sequence: CASSFFSGRGNNEQFF. The CDR3 region has the DNA TGTGCCAGCAGTTTCTTTTCCGGGAGGGGGAACAATGAGCAGTTCTTC.